Described below is a single T cell receptor beta chain sequence and its context. Its specificity is not known. This record belongs to a study of OX40 agonist ivuxolimab in advanced cancers. Whole-study context: In this cohort, patients received ivuxolimab, an agonistic anti-OX40 (CD134) antibody.

No patient had autoimmune disease or received systemic immunosuppression. Points from the study as a whole: Within 6 weeks, CD4+ and CD8+ blood T cells expanded clonally at 0.1 to 3.0 mg/kg. The mean number of expanded clones was higher in CD8+ T cells than in CD4+.

The CDR3 extends over 14 amino acids. The V and J ends lost 6 bases and 0 bases respectively, with 12 bases between them. Germline values: CDR1 MNHNY, CDR2 SVGAGI (reference sequence). The method was immunoSEQ multiplex PCR; TCRdb's version includes in-frame clones alone and lacks a portion of them. The data contain tens of thousands of clones, about three quarters of them singletons. The TCR was taken from an adult with an advanced solid tumor such as melanoma, head and neck, liver or kidney cancer. This material consisted of CD4+ or CD8+ T cells sorted from blood, taken in a trial of the OX40 agonist ivuxolimab. The chain employs TRBV6-6 and TRBJ2-7; perhaps TRBD1 as D (5 bases). CDR3 sequence: CASSHNGHSYEQYF. The CDR3 DNA is TGTGCCAGCAGCCACAATGGACACTCCTACGAGCAGTACTTC.